The clone carrying this T cell receptor (beta chain) was seen only a few times. The antigen is unknown. The data are from a study of STAT5B mutations in CD4+ large granular lymphocyte leukemia. Study at large: Among healthy controls, a particular HLA allele went with more CDR3 'QG' motifs.

This CDR3 contains 13 residues. The V end was cut by 7 bases, the J end by 4 bases, with 11 bases between. Germline V CDR1 and CDR2: LGHNT, FRNRAP. Study-wide findings and caveats: Without putative leukemic clones, patient CD4-sorted repertoires remained more clonal than healthy CD4+ repertoires. Higher CD4+ than CD8+ T-LGLL clonality might reflect small sample size. No patients shared main leukemic clonotypes, though around 27% appeared at low frequency elsewhere.

Assay: immunoSEQ multiplex PCR; the TCRdb copy retains only in-frame clones and omits some. The sample holds about 35,000 clones, more than 65% seen once. The material sequenced was CD4+ T cells from blood buffy coats. The source of this sequence is a human donor in good health. The chain links TRBV12-5 to TRBJ2-1; weak D call: TRBD1 (5 bases). CDR3 sequence reads: CASAQGSYNEQFF. Here the CDR3 DNA reads TGTGCTAGTGCCCAGGGTAGTTACAATGAGCAGTTCTTC.